Below, one T cell receptor (beta chain) is given with its context. The data were taken from a study of blood T cell repertoires in COVID-19. At the level of the study: From T cells, B-cell-depleted T cells, or PBMCs came the material, which was cDNA or gDNA.

Per the study methods: Estimation of nucleated cell counts relied on the amplification of reference gene primers. TCRdb's table, derived via immunoSEQ multiplex PCR, lists solely in-frame clones and lacks some. V and J calls and clone size are as listed in that table; D and trimming were resolved from the DNA. Of approximately 330,000 clones detected, about 91% appear once; the ten largest clones hold roughly 9.9%. This CDR3 contains 12 residues. Germline V gives CDR1 WSHSY, CDR2 SAAADI. V was pared by 5 bases and J by 3 bases, with 7 bases between. This sequence joins TRBV10-2 and TRBJ1-1; D is ambiguous. Sequenced material: peripheral blood. This sequence was found in a man aged 30 to 45 with COVID-19, enrolled during active disease. The CDR3 reads CASSTVYTEAFF. The DNA for the CDR3 is TGCGCCAGCAGTACTGTATACACTGAAGCTTTCTTT.